This T cell receptor beta chain was captured by sequencing in a study of T cells in Graves' hyperthyroidism and ophthalmopathy. Across the study: Initial diagnosis, before any treatment, was when peripheral blood was collected.

To note about this clonotype: Its antigen remains unidentified.

CDR3 length equals 13 residues. The V and J ends lost 6 bases and 5 bases, in that order; junction bases with no gene match: 2. The germline V gene encodes CDR1 LGHNT and CDR2 FRNRAP. General study results and limits: Researchers found most expanded thyroid clonotypes above 0.001 in blood as well. Model predictions of ophthalmopathy came a median approximately 6.8 months before onset. Ophthalmopathy cases were set apart from stable hyperthyroidism by a 13 V-J model.

The investigators amplified TCR beta CDR3 regions from RNA transcripts. Using the HTBI primer set, a first-round RT-PCR was run on the TCR CDR3. TCRdb independently ran MiXCR on the multiplex PCR reads; one entry per CDR3 protein. Counted here are about 410,000 distinct CDR3 sequences, roughly 15% occurring once; the ten biggest clones make up less than 15%. The chain combines TRBV12-5 with TRBJ2-4, with 9 positions matching TRBD1. The origin of this receptor is a man younger than 30 with Graves' ophthalmopathy. Sequenced sample: blood. The CDR3 sequence is CASGGTGQNIQYF. CDR3 nucleotides: TGTGCTAGTGGGGGGACAGGGCAAAACATTCAGTACTTC.